The rows below give T cell receptor beta chains drawn from one sample of a study of regulatory T cells in long-lasting Graves disease. TCRdb passed the multiplex PCR reads through MiXCR, listing each CDR3 protein once. The sample holds around 400,000 distinct CDR3 sequences, 15% to 19% seen once. Source: peripheral blood mononuclear cells (PBMCs), taken at new diagnosis, from a patient treated with antithyroid drugs. The receptors stem from a female donor with Graves disease. Each CDR3 is given with its conserved first and last residue. D genes are given only for firm matches. Not every row has a clone size; where given, it reads once, few, many or a size class.

clone size: many
J gene: TRBJ2-7
D gene: TRBD1
V gene: TRBV20-1
CDR3 DNA: TGCAGTGCCGGGACAGGTCAAAGCTCCTACGAGCAGTACTTC
CDR3 protein: CSAGTGQSSYEQYF

clone size: NA
J gene: TRBJ1-2
D gene: NA
V gene: TRBV24-1
CDR3 DNA: TGTGCCACCAGTGATTTGTGGGGTAATGGCTACACCTTC
CDR3 protein: CATSDLWGNGYTF

clone size: few
J gene: TRBJ2-3
D gene: NA
V gene: TRBV6-2/TRBV6-3
CDR3 DNA: TGTGCCAGCAGTTCCCAAATGAGCACAGATACGCAGTATTTT
CDR3 protein: CASSSQMSTDTQYF

clone size: many
J gene: TRBJ2-4
D gene: NA
V gene: TRBV28
CDR3 DNA: TGTGCCAGCAGCCACCTCAAAAACATTCAGTACTTC
CDR3 protein: CASSHLKNIQYF

clone size: many
J gene: TRBJ2-6
D gene: NA
V gene: TRBV5-1
CDR3 DNA: TGCGCCAGCAGCACCCCCTTAGGAGGGGCCAACGTCCTGACTTTC
CDR3 protein: CASSTPLGGANVLTF

clone size: many
J gene: TRBJ2-6
D gene: NA
V gene: TRBV5-1
CDR3 DNA: TGCGCCAGCAGTGTGTTCAGCCCTGGGGCCAACGTCCTGACTTTC
CDR3 protein: CASSVFSPGANVLTF

clone size: many
J gene: TRBJ1-5
D gene: NA
V gene: TRBV7-9
CDR3 DNA: TGTGCCAGCAGAACCAGGGGAATAAGCAATCAGCCCCAGCATTTT
CDR3 protein: CASRTRGISNQPQHF

clone size: many
J gene: TRBJ1-5
D gene: TRBD1
V gene: TRBV2
CDR3 DNA: TGTGCCAGCAGTGTCACACAGGGGAGAAATCAGCCCCAGCATTTT
CDR3 protein: CASSVTQGRNQPQHF

clone size: NA
J gene: TRBJ2-4
D gene: TRBD2
V gene: TRBV5-1
CDR3 DNA: TGCGCCAGCAGCTTGGTATCGGGGGGTTCAAACATTCAGTACTTC
CDR3 protein: CASSLVSGGSNIQYF

clone size: NA
J gene: TRBJ2-5
D gene: TRBD1
V gene: TRBV11-1
CDR3 DNA: TGTGCCAGCAGCTTGTCGACAGGGGATGAGACCCAGTACTTC
CDR3 protein: CASSLSTGDETQYF

clone size: many
J gene: TRBJ2-2
D gene: TRBD1
V gene: TRBV5-5
CDR3 DNA: TGTGCCAGCAGCCTTTTGGAGAGGACAGGGGTGAACACCGGGGAGCTGTTTTTT
CDR3 protein: CASSLLERTGVNTGELFF

clone size: NA
J gene: TRBJ1-1
D gene: NA
V gene: TRBV10-2
CDR3 DNA: TGCGCCAGCAGTGAAGTTATGAGAAACACTGAAGCTTTCTTT
CDR3 protein: CASSEVMRNTEAFF

clone size: NA
J gene: TRBJ2-7
D gene: NA
V gene: TRBV20-1
CDR3 DNA: TGCAGTGCTAGAGAACAGTACGAGCAGTACTTC
CDR3 protein: CSAREQYEQYF

clone size: NA
J gene: TRBJ2-5
D gene: NA
V gene: TRBV29-1
CDR3 DNA: TGCAGCGTTGAAGACAGGGGGTTGGGGGGAGTGCTCGACGAGACCCAGTACTTC
CDR3 protein: CSVEDRGLGGVLDETQYF

clone size: few
J gene: TRBJ1-1
D gene: NA
V gene: TRBV20-1
CDR3 DNA: TGCAGTGCTAGAGAAGCACAGGAAGCTTTCTTT
CDR3 protein: CSAREAQEAFF

clone size: many
J gene: TRBJ2-5
D gene: NA
V gene: TRBV11-2
CDR3 DNA: TGTGCCAGCAGCTTTAACACACGGACTAAAGAGACCCAGTACTTC
CDR3 protein: CASSFNTRTKETQYF

clone size: many
J gene: TRBJ2-2
D gene: NA
V gene: TRBV6-1
CDR3 DNA: TGTGCCAGCAGTGATTCGTTTACAGGGCGCACCGGGGAGCTGTTTTTT
CDR3 protein: CASSDSFTGRTGELFF

clone size: many
J gene: TRBJ1-4
D gene: NA
V gene: TRBV6-1
CDR3 DNA: TGTGCCAGCGCTATATCGGGGGCAACTAATGAAAAACTGTTTTTT
CDR3 protein: CASAISGATNEKLFF

clone size: many
J gene: TRBJ2-1
D gene: TRBD2
V gene: TRBV7-2
CDR3 DNA: TGTGCCACATCTCGGAGGCGGGAGACTACCAATGAGCAGTTCTTC
CDR3 protein: CATSRRRETTNEQFF

clone size: few
J gene: TRBJ1-2
D gene: TRBD1
V gene: TRBV12-3/TRBV12-4
CDR3 DNA: TGTGCCAGCAGTTTAGTGAGGGGGCGTAGTGGCTACACCTTC
CDR3 protein: CASSLVRGRSGYTF

clone size: NA
J gene: TRBJ1-5
D gene: TRBD1
V gene: TRBV4-1
CDR3 DNA: TGCGCCAGCAGCCATCCCGGGACAGAGAATCAGCCCCAGCATTTT
CDR3 protein: CASSHPGTENQPQHF

clone size: many
J gene: TRBJ2-7
D gene: TRBD1
V gene: TRBV6-5
CDR3 DNA: TGTGCCAGCAGTTACCGAAACAGGGGGCGCGAGCAGTACTTC
CDR3 protein: CASSYRNRGREQYF

clone size: NA
J gene: TRBJ1-1
D gene: NA
V gene: TRBV19
CDR3 DNA: TGTGCCAGTAGAAAAACGGTCAGGGACACTGAAGCTTTCTTT
CDR3 protein: CASRKTVRDTEAFF

clone size: many
J gene: TRBJ2-7
D gene: TRBD1
V gene: TRBV11-2
CDR3 DNA: TGTGCCAGCAGCTCGGGACAGGGGACCTACGAGCAGTACTTC
CDR3 protein: CASSSGQGTYEQYF

clone size: many
J gene: TRBJ1-1
D gene: NA
V gene: TRBV7-2
CDR3 DNA: TGTGCCAGCAGCTTAGCAGGGTTGAACACTGAAGCTTTCTTT
CDR3 protein: CASSLAGLNTEAFF

clone size: many
J gene: TRBJ2-5
D gene: TRBD2
V gene: TRBV29-1
CDR3 DNA: TGCAGCGTTATCACTAGCGCTGCAGAAGAGACCCAGTACTTC
CDR3 protein: CSVITSAAEETQYF

clone size: NA
J gene: TRBJ2-1
D gene: NA
V gene: TRBV6-2/TRBV6-3
CDR3 DNA: TGTGCCAGCAGTGCCCTAGGGGAGCAGTTCTTC
CDR3 protein: CASSALGEQFF

clone size: many
J gene: TRBJ1-2
D gene: TRBD1
V gene: TRBV4-3
CDR3 DNA: TGCGCCAGCAGCCAAGATTTCGGGACAGGGTCCGGCTACACCTTC
CDR3 protein: CASSQDFGTGSGYTF

clone size: NA
J gene: TRBJ1-3
D gene: NA
V gene: TRBV7-2
CDR3 DNA: TGTGCCAGCAGCAAGACAGGAAACTCTGGAAACACCATATATTTT
CDR3 protein: CASSKTGNSGNTIYF

clone size: few
J gene: TRBJ1-2
D gene: NA
V gene: TRBV14
CDR3 DNA: TGTGCCAGCAGCCAAGATATTGCGGGATCGAAATCCAATGGCTACACCTTC
CDR3 protein: CASSQDIAGSKSNGYTF

clone size: many
J gene: TRBJ2-2
D gene: TRBD2
V gene: TRBV5-6
CDR3 DNA: TGTGCCAGCAGCTTGGTCGGAGGCGGGGGTCCGAACACCGGGGAGCTGTTTTTT
CDR3 protein: CASSLVGGGGPNTGELFF

clone size: many
J gene: TRBJ2-7
D gene: NA
V gene: TRBV15
CDR3 DNA: TGTGCCACCAGCAGAGGGACAGTTCTTTACGAGCAGTACTTC
CDR3 protein: CATSRGTVLYEQYF

clone size: many
J gene: TRBJ2-2
D gene: NA
V gene: TRBV28
CDR3 DNA: TGTGCCAGCAGTTTTAGTGGGGGGACCGGGGAGCTGTTTTTT
CDR3 protein: CASSFSGGTGELFF